This T cell receptor (beta chain) was profiled in a study of CD8+ T cells in alopecia areata. The study's findings and limits: Alopecia totalis/universalis scalp especially showed more expanded CD8+ clones than normal scalp. Tissue-resident alphabeta T cells belonging to normal skin likewise get sequenced within scalp specimens.

RNA extraction and reverse transcription yielded cDNA as sequencing template. Profiled with immunoSEQ multiplex PCR; TCRdb holds only in-frame clones, not every one. The sample includes about 200,000 clones, 45% to 70% of them seen just once. As concerns this clone: What it binds is not known.

This clonotype was sampled from a human donor in good health. Source material: CD8+ T cells sorted from blood.

The CDR3 DNA sequence: TGTGCCAGCAGTTTAACAGCGGGGGCTCACAATGAGCAGTTCTTC. Amino acid sequence: CASSLTAGAHNEQFF. This chain uses TRBV27 with TRBJ2-1; 8 nucleotides match TRBD2. The junction had 5 bases not matched to a gene; V was cut back by 2 bases and J by 5 bases. The CDR3 loop spans 15 amino acids. Germline assignment: CDR1 MNHEY and CDR2 SMNVEV (reference sequence).